Here is one T cell receptor beta chain with its context. The source of the sample is a study of beta chain features in type 1 diabetes. CDR1 and CDR2 (germline): SNHLY, FYNNEI. V was cut by 3 bases and J by 6 bases, with 9 bases left in between. This CDR3 has 13 amino acids. Sequenced material consisted of expressed TCRB transcripts (all of the isolated RNA was reverse transcribed). Only in-frame clones appear in the TCRdb table, and some are missing; sequencing was by immunoSEQ multiplex PCR. The repertoire holds a few hundred thousand clones, with approximately 15% as singletons. This TCR derives from a woman aged 18 to 35 in good health. The chain employs TRBV2 and TRBJ1-5; D gene unclear. Sequencing was performed on naive CD4+ T cells from blood. In DNA, the CDR3 is TGTGCCAGCAGTGACGTTGTGGCTCAGCCCCAGCATTTT. Its protein product is CASSDVVAQPQHF.